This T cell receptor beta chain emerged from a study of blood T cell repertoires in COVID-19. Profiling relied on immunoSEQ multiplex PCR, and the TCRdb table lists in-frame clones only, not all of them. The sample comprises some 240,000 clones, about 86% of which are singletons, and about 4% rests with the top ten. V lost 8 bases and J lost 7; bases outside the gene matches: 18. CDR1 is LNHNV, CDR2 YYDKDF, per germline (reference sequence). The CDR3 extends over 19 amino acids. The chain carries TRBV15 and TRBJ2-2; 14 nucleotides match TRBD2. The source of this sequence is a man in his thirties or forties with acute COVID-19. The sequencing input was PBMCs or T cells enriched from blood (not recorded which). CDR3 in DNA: TGTGCCACCTTCGCCGGGACTAGCGGGAGAAAAGGCCATAGCGGGGAGCTGTTTTTT. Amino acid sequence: CATFAGTSGRKGHSGELFF.